These 32 T cell receptor beta chains were sequenced from one sample in a study of blood T cell repertoires in COVID-19. TCRdb's copy holds only in-frame clones and misses some; the assay was immunoSEQ multiplex PCR. The sample has under 250,000 clones, 70% to 90% seen once. The source material was PBMCs or T cells enriched from blood (not recorded which). The origin of the receptors is a man aged 25-45 years who had recovered from COVID-19.

V and J are TRBV19 and TRBJ1-5; TRBD1 matches 10 bases. Trimming cost V 8 bases and J 6 bases; bases outside gene matches: 7. The CDR3 contains 14 residues. Per the germline V gene, CDR1 is LNHDA and CDR2 is SQIVND (reference sequence). The CDR3 DNA is TGTGCCAGTCGGGACAGGGGTGAAGGTCAGCCCCAGCATTTT. It encodes CASRDRGEGQPQHF.

This chain uses TRBV18 with TRBJ2-3; D uncertain. CDR3 length equals 13 residues. Germline-derived CDR1 and CDR2 are KGHSH and LQKENI. V shed 3 bases and J shed 2 bases, with 6 bases lying between them. CDR3 sequence reads: CASSPSFTDTQYF. CDR3 in DNA: TGTGCCAGCTCACCCTCTTTCACAGATACGCAGTATTTT.

The chain links TRBV5-1 to TRBJ2-3, with 11 bases that match TRBD2. Germline V gene sequence: CDR1 SGHRS, CDR2 YFSETQ. Trimming removed 2 bases from V and 2 bases from J; junction bases left unmatched: 10. The CDR3 consists of 18 residues. The CDR3 DNA is TGCGCCAGCAGCTTCTTACGACTAGCGGGACCGAACACAGATACGCAGTATTTT. Translated: CASSFLRLAGPNTDTQYF.

V gene TRBV29-1 combines with J gene TRBJ2-1; 12 nucleotides match TRBD1. V lost 3 bases and J lost 10; bases outside the gene matches: 7. Per the germline V gene, CDR1 is SQVTM and CDR2 is ANQGSEA. The CDR3 covers 14 residues. The CDR3 DNA sequence: TGCAGCGTTGACCGGGACAGGGGGCGAATCGAGCAGTTCTTC. Translating it yields CSVDRDRGRIEQFF.

The J gene is TRBJ2-7, the V gene TRBV24-1, with TRBD1 matching over 7 bases. The J segment lost 6 bases and the V segment lost 6 bases, leaving 7 bases of the junction unmatched. Germline CDR1 KGHDR, CDR2 SFDVKD. This CDR3 spans 13 amino acids. The CDR3 sequence: CATSFRQGGEQYF. DNA of the CDR3: TGTGCCACCAGTTTTCGACAGGGTGGCGAGCAGTACTTC.

This chain joins TRBV6-5 and TRBJ1-1, with 8 bases lining up with TRBD1. Germline trimming cut 0 bases from V and 5 bases from J; bases unmatched to any gene: 5. CDR1 is MNHEY, CDR2 SVGAGI, per germline. The CDR3 has 15 amino acids. CDR3: CASSYSNRGGTEAFF. CDR3 DNA sequence: TGTGCCAGCAGTTACTCGAACAGGGGGGGTACTGAAGCTTTCTTT.

The V call is TRBV5-1, the J call TRBJ1-4; D unresolved. CDR3 length: 14 amino acids. With 4 bases removed from V and 8 bases from J, the gap between germline ends came to 15 bases. Germline assignment: CDR1 SGHRS and CDR2 YFSETQ. The CDR3 DNA follows: TGCGCCAGCAGCCCCGCCGGAGGGAAGGAAAAACTGTTTTTT. Translated, it gives CASSPAGGKEKLFF.

This clone was counted a single time. V usage is TRBV11-2 and J usage is TRBJ1-4, with D unresolved. The CDR3 has 12 residues. The germline V and J ends were trimmed by 5 bases and 13 bases, with 14 bases remaining between them. From germline, CDR1 is SGHAT and CDR2 FQNNGV. The CDR3 DNA sequence: TGTGCCAGCAGCCACCGTAGAGCCGGACTGTTTTTT. This translates into CASSHRRAGLFF.

The rearrangement links TRBV18 to TRBJ2-2; no clear D. Looked up from germline, CDR1 is KGHSH and CDR2 is LQKENI. The V end lost 6 bases, the J end lost 7 bases, and 24 bases lay between the germline ends. The CDR3 contains 17 residues. The DNA for the CDR3 is TGTGCCAGCTCCCCTTCGATCCTACAGAGCACCCGCGGGGAGCTGTTTTTT. This gives the protein CASSPSILQSTRGELFF.

The J gene is TRBJ1-2, the V gene TRBV6-4; the D gene is possibly TRBD1 (5 bases). Looked up from germline, CDR1 is MRHNA and CDR2 is SNTAGT. The CDR3 runs 13 residues. Trimming stripped 4 bases from V and 8 bases from J, with 14 bases between. The CDR3 coding sequence is TGTGCCAGCAGTGCCGGGTCCTCAGGGGGCTACACCTTC. It is translated as CASSAGSSGGYTF.

This chain connects TRBV7-2 to TRBJ2-3; 7 nucleotides match TRBD1. The junction had 7 bases not matched to a gene; V was cut back by 2 bases and J by 2 bases. The germline gives CDR1 SGHTA, CDR2 FQGNSA. CDR3 size: 16 residues. CDR3 sequence reads: CASSLRQGGTTDTQYF. The DNA for the CDR3 is TGTGCCAGCAGCTTAAGACAGGGCGGCACCACAGATACGCAGTATTTT.

The chain joins TRBV10-2 to TRBJ1-2, with 10 bases identical to TRBD1. Germline V gene lookup returns CDR1 WSHSY and CDR2 SAAADI. The CDR3 consists of 14 residues. V dropped 4 bases and J dropped 5; count of bases not matched to a gene: 4. CDR3 amino acids: CASSVGTGVYGYTF. The CDR3 DNA sequence: TGCGCCAGCAGTGTGGGGACAGGGGTTTATGGCTACACCTTC.

The chain employs TRBV6-5 and TRBJ1-2; 7 nucleotides agree with TRBD1. Germline V lookup: CDR1 MNHEY, CDR2 SVGAGI. The CDR3 has 13 amino acids. J was trimmed by 4 bases and V by 10 bases; bases with no gene match: 9. CDR3 region: CATIQGDRYGYTF. Written as DNA, the CDR3 is TGTGCCACCATTCAGGGGGATCGCTATGGCTACACCTTC.

The chain employs TRBV6-6 and TRBJ1-2, with a possible D match to TRBD1 (6 bases). Germline V gives CDR1 MNHNY, CDR2 SVGAGI (reference sequence). The V and J ends lost 2 bases and 8 bases respectively, with 15 bases between them. There are 14 residues in the CDR3. CDR3 bases: TGTGCCAGCAGTTACCGAATACAGGGCGACGGCTACACCTTC. This codes for CASSYRIQGDGYTF.

The chain joins TRBV2 to TRBJ2-1; tentatively, D is TRBD2 (6 bases). CDR1 and CDR2 (germline): SNHLY, FYNNEI. The CDR3 is 15 amino acids. V was pared by 7 bases and J by 1 base, with 14 bases between. The CDR3: CASKAGPESYNEQFF. CDR3 nucleotides: TGTGCCAGCAAGGCGGGACCCGAGTCCTACAATGAGCAGTTCTTC. Full variable domain (remainder filled in from reference TRBV2 and TRBJ2-1): EPEVTQTPSHQVTQMGQEVILRCVPISNHLYFYWYRQILGQKVEFLVSFYNNEISEKSEIFDDQFSVERPDGSNFTLKIRSTKLEDSAMYFCASKAGPESYNEQFFGPGTRLTVL.

The chain recombines TRBV4-2 with TRBJ1-5; TRBD1 matches at 8 bases. CDR3 length equals 17 residues. Per the germline V gene, CDR1 is LGHNA and CDR2 is YNFKEQ. J gave up 0 bases and V 4 bases, and 8 bases lay outside the gene matches. The CDR3 DNA follows: TGTGCCAGCAGCCGAACTACGACAGGGGCTAGCAATCAGCCCCAGCATTTT. This encodes CASSRTTTGASNQPQHF.

The chain has TRBV2 and TRBJ1-6, with TRBD1 matching 11 bases. V lost 11 bases to trimming and J lost 2 bases; unmatched junction nucleotides: 8. Germline CDR1 SNHLY, CDR2 FYNNEI. This CDR3 comprises 16 residues. Written as DNA, the CDR3 is TGTGCCGTCCGGGGACAGGGGGTCGCCTATAATTCACCCCTCCACTTT. Its protein product is CAVRGQGVAYNSPLHF.

The chain carries TRBV28 and TRBJ2-7; 8 bases fit TRBD2. Germline V CDR1 and CDR2: MDHEN, SYDVKM. The CDR3 has 16 residues. V lost 4 bases and J lost 3; bases outside the gene matches: 11. The CDR3, as DNA: TGTGCCAGCAGTTCAGCCACTAGCGGAATGGACTACGAGCAGTACTTC. It codes for CASSSATSGMDYEQYF.

This clone appeared once. This rearrangement joins TRBV14 to TRBJ1-2; possible D gene TRBD1, 5 bases. Trimming left V 5 bases short and J 6 bases short, with 13 bases between. CDR3 length equals 13 residues. Germline values: CDR1 SGHDN, CDR2 FVKESK. In DNA form, the CDR3 reads TGTGCCAGCAGCGCCAGGACATCTGATGGCTACACCTTC. Its protein product is CASSARTSDGYTF.

CDR3: CASSPPPDRENTGELFF. CDR3 bases: TGTGCCAGCAGCCCTCCTCCGGACAGGGAGAACACCGGGGAGCTGTTTTTT. The chain links TRBV5-6 to TRBJ2-2; 8 nucleotides align to TRBD1. Germline trimming cut 4 bases from V and 1 base from J; bases unmatched to any gene: 9. The length of the CDR3 is 17 residues. Germline-derived CDR1 and CDR2 are SGHDT and YYEEEE. Drawing the rest from reference TRBV5-6 and TRBJ2-2, the complete variable domain is DAGVTQSPTHLIKTRGQQVTLRCSPKSGHDTVSWYQQALGQGPQFIFQYYEEEERQRGNFPDRFSGHQFPNYSSELNVNALLLGDSALYLCASSPPPDRENTGELFFGEGSRLTVL.

On this clone: One junction end disagrees with the germline gene, perhaps due to a read error. The rearrangement joins TRBV7-9 to TRBJ1-2; weak D call: TRBD1 (5 bases). CDR1 is SEHNR and CDR2 is FQNEAQ in the germline V gene (reference sequence). This CDR3 has 13 amino acids. CDR3 sequence reads: CASSPPGGSTSLF. The CDR3 nucleotides are TGTGCCAGCAGCCCTCCCGGGGGTTCCACCTCTTTATTC.

The chain employs TRBV28 and TRBJ2-7, with D possibly being TRBD1 (6 bases). Trimming stripped 2 bases from V and 4 bases from J, with 12 bases between. The length of the CDR3 is 14 residues. Germline V CDR1 and CDR2: MDHEN, SYDVKM. CDR3: CASSLTGFVYEQYF. The CDR3 DNA is TGTGCCAGCAGTTTAACAGGGTTTGTGTACGAGCAGTACTTC.

The rearrangement links TRBV9 to TRBJ1-3, with TRBD1 matching over 8 bases. CDR1 and CDR2 (germline): SGDLS, YYNGEE. The V gene end was trimmed by 7 bases and the J gene end by 4 bases; junction bases not matched to a gene: 10. The CDR3 loop spans 15 amino acids. The DNA for the CDR3 is TGTGCCAGCCAAACAGGGGGGGGCGACGGAAACACCATATATTTT. Protein product: CASQTGGGDGNTIYF.

CDR3 sequence: CASGDRGGGVQYF. Here the CDR3 DNA reads TGTGCCAGCGGAGACAGGGGAGGCGGGGTGCAGTACTTC. This rearrangement joins TRBV2 to TRBJ2-7; TRBD1 matches at 8 bases. Germline loops: CDR1 SNHLY, CDR2 FYNNEI. V lost 8 bases to trimming and J lost 9 bases; unmatched junction nucleotides: 12. There are 13 residues in the CDR3.

The CDR3 region is CAIATSGVTDTQYF. In nucleotides, the CDR3 is TGTGCCATCGCTACTAGCGGGGTGACAGATACGCAGTATTTT. This sequence joins TRBV10-3 and TRBJ2-3, with 10 bases identical to TRBD2. The trim removed 8 bases at V and 3 bases at J, leaving 5 bases unmatched. The CDR3 covers 14 residues. The germline CDR1 and CDR2 sequences are ENHRY and SYGVKD.

This chain joins TRBV28 and TRBJ2-7; 10 nucleotides line up with TRBD2. The germline V gene has CDR1 MDHEN and CDR2 SYDVKM. Trimming cost V 10 bases and J 5 bases; bases outside gene matches: 8. The CDR3 covers 13 residues. The CDR3: CATLDGTSDEQYF. As DNA, the CDR3 is TGTGCCACCCTAGATGGGACTAGCGACGAGCAGTACTTC.

V is TRBV28 and J is TRBJ1-5, with a weak D call TRBD1 (6 bases). The CDR3 is made up of 14 amino acids. V lost 7 bases and J 7 bases, leaving 17 bases between the germline ends. Per the germline V gene, CDR1 is MDHEN and CDR2 is SYDVKM. As DNA, the CDR3 is TGTGCCAGCACGCTATGGGGGGGCGGCCAGCCCCAGCATTTT. This sequence encodes CASTLWGGGQPQHF.

This clone was counted ten times or more. Other DNA sequences in the same sample also yield this CDR3. The chain links TRBV3-1 (or the pseudogene TRBV3-2) to TRBJ1-2, with a possible D match to TRBD1 (6 bases). With 4 bases removed from V and 4 bases from J, the gap between germline ends came to 10 bases. This CDR3 region has 13 residues. CDR1 is LGHDT and CDR2 is YNNKEL in the germline V gene (reference sequence). The CDR3 loop reads CASSLKQGYGYTF. In DNA form, the CDR3 reads TGTGCCAGCAGCCTTAAACAGGGCTATGGCTACACCTTC.

The chain joins TRBV5-5 to TRBJ2-7, with D possibly TRBD1 on 5 matching bases. The CDR3 covers 13 residues. Germline loops: CDR1 SGHKS, CDR2 YYEKEE (reference sequence). Trimming removed 4 bases from V and 5 bases from J, with 13 bases in between. The CDR3 DNA sequence: TGTGCCAGCAGCCATAGACAGACTCACGAGCAGTACTTC. This codes for CASSHRQTHEQYF.

This clone was seen a single time. The chain employs TRBV5-1 and TRBJ2-3, with 9 bases fitting TRBD2. CDR1 is SGHRS, CDR2 YFSETQ, per germline. The length of the CDR3 is 17 residues. With V trimmed by 2 bases and J by 1 base, 8 bases remained unmatched. The CDR3 DNA follows: TGCGCCAGCAGCTTATCCTCCGCGGGGGGGCGCACAGATACGCAGTATTTT. As protein: CASSLSSAGGRTDTQYF.

This chain connects TRBV19 to TRBJ2-3, with 14 bases that match TRBD2. This CDR3 is built from 17 residues. The germline CDR1 and CDR2 sequences are LNHDA and SQIVND (reference sequence). With 6 bases clipped from V and 4 bases from J, the junction kept 9 bases outside the gene matches. The CDR3 protein is CASSRRLAGGPADTQYF. The CDR3, as DNA: TGTGCCAGTAGCCGGAGACTAGCGGGAGGGCCGGCAGATACGCAGTATTTT.

J is TRBJ2-2 and V is TRBV13, with D hard to call. The CDR3 is 13 residues long. In germline, CDR1 is PRHDT, CDR2 FYEKMQ (reference sequence). V was cut by 0 bases and J by 9 bases, with 8 bases left in between. The DNA of the CDR3 is TGTGCCAGCAGCTTAGGGTCAGGCAGGGAGCTGTTTTTT. Residues: CASSLGSGRELFF.